The entry that follows covers one T cell receptor beta chain sequence. This entry belongs to a study of OX40 agonist ivuxolimab in advanced cancers. Here immunoSEQ multiplex PCR was the method, and the copy in TCRdb shows in-frame clones only, minus some. The sample consists of 40,000 to 45,000 clones, roughly 80% of them appearing once. Germline V gene data show CDR1 as MDHEN and CDR2 as SYDVKM. This CDR3 region has 14 residues. V was cut by 2 bases and J by 10 bases, with 18 bases left in between. The sample in question was CD4+ or CD8+ T cells sorted from blood, obtained in a trial of the OX40 agonist ivuxolimab. The chain combines TRBV28 with TRBJ2-7; unclear D gene. This TCR was recovered from an adult with an advanced solid tumor such as melanoma, head and neck, liver or kidney cancer. For the CDR3, the DNA is TGTGCCAGCAGTTTAAGGCTTACCTCTACGAGTCAGTACTTC. Its translation is CASSLRLTSTSQYF.